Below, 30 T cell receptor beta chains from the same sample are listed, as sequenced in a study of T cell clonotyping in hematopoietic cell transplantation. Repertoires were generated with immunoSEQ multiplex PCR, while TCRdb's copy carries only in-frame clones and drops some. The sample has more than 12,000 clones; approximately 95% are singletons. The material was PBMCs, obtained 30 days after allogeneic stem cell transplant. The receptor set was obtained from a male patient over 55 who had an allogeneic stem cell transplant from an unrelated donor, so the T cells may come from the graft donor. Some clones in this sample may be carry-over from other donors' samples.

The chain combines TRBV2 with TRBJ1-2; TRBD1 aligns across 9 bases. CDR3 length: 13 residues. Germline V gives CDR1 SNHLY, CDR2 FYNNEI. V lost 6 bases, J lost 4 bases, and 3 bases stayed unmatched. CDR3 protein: CASRGQGIYGYTF. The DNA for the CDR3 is TGTGCCAGCAGGGGACAGGGTATCTATGGCTACACCTTC. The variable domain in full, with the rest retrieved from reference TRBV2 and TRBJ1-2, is EPEVTQTPSHQVTQMGQEVILRCVPISNHLYFYWYRQILGQKVEFLVSFYNNEISEKSEIFDDQFSVERPDGSNFTLKIRSTKLEDSAMYFCASRGQGIYGYTFGSGTRLTVV.

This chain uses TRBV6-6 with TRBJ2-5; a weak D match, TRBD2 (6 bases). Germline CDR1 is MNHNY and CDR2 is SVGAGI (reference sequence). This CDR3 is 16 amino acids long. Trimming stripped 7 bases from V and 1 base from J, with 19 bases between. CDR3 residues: CASNQLFMGGQETQYF. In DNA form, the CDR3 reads TGTGCCAGCAATCAACTATTTATGGGGGGCCAAGAGACCCAGTACTTC.

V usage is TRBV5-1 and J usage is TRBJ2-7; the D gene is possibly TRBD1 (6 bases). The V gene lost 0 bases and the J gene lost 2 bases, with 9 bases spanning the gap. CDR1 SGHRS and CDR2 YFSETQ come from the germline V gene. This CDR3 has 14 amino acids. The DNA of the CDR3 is TGCGCCAGCAGCTTGGGGACAGCCACCTACGAGCAGTACTTC. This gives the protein CASSLGTATYEQYF. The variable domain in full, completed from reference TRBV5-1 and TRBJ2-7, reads KAGVTQTPRYLIKTRGQQVTLSCSPISGHRSVSWYQQTPGQGLQFLFEYFSETQRNKGNFPGRFSGRQFSNSRSEMNVSTLELGDSALYLCASSLGTATYEQYFGPGTRLTVT.

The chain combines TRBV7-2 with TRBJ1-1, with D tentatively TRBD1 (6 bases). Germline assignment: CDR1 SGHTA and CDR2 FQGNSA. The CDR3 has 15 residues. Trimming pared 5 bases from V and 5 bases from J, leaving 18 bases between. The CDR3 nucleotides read TGTGCCAGCAGCACCGGACAGAACCCGGGGACTGAAGCTTTCTTT. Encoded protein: CASSTGQNPGTEAFF.

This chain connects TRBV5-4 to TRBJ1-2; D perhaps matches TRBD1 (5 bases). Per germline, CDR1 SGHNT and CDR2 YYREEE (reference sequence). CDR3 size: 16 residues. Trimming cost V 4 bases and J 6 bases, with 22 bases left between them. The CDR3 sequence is CASSAGRGVQENGYTF. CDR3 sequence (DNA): TGTGCCAGCAGCGCGGGGCGGGGCGTACAGGAAAATGGCTACACCTTC.

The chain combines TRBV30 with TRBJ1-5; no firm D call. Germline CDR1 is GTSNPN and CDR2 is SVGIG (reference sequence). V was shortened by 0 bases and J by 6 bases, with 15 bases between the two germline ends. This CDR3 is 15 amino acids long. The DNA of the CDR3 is TGTGCCTGGAGTGTAAACCGAGGGATCGGTCAGCCCCAGCATTTT. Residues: CAWSVNRGIGQPQHF.

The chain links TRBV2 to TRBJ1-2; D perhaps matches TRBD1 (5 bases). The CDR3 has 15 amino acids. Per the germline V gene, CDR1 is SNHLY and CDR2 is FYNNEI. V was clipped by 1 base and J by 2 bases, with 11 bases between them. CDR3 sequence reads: CASSEVGAANYGYTF. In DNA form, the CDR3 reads TGTGCCAGCAGTGAAGTAGGGGCCGCCAACTATGGCTACACCTTC.

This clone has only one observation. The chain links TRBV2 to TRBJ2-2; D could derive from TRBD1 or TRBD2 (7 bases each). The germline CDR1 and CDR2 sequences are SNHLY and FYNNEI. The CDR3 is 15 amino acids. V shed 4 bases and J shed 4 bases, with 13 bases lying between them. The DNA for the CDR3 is TGTGCCAGCAGTGTGGGAGGGGGCGGCACCGGGGAGCTGTTTTTT. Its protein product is CASSVGGGGTGELFF.

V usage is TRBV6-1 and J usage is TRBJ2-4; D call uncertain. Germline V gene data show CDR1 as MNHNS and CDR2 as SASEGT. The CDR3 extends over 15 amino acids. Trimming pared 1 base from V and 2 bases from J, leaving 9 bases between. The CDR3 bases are TGTGCCAGCAGTGAAGAGAGGCTGACCAAAAACATTCAGTACTTC. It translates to CASSEERLTKNIQYF.

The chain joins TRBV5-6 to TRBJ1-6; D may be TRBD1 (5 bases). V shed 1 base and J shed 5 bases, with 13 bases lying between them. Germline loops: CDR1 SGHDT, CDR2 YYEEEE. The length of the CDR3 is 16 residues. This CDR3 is CASSLFGTENNSPLHF. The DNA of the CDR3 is TGTGCCAGCAGCTTGTTTGGGACCGAAAATAATTCACCCCTCCACTTT.

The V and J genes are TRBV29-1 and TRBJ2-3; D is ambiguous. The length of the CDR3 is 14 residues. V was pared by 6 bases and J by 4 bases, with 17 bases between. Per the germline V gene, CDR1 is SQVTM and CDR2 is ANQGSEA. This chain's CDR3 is CSVENPANPDTQYF. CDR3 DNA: TGCAGCGTAGAGAACCCCGCCAACCCAGATACGCAGTATTTT.

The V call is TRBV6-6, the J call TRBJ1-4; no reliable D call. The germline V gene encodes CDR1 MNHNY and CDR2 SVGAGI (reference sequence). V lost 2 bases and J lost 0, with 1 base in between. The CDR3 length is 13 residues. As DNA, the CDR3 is TGTGCCAGCAGTTACACAACTAATGAAAAACTGTTTTTT. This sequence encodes CASSYTTNEKLFF.

CDR3 nucleotides: TGTGCCAGCAGCCAAACCACTAGCGGGGGAGCCTACGAGCAGTACTTC. This translates into CASSQTTSGGAYEQYF. The chain has TRBV4-2 and TRBJ2-7; 11 nucleotides match TRBD2. CDR1 is LGHNA, CDR2 YNFKEQ, per germline. V gave up 2 bases and J gave up 2 bases; unmatched junction bases: 5. This CDR3 spans 16 amino acids.

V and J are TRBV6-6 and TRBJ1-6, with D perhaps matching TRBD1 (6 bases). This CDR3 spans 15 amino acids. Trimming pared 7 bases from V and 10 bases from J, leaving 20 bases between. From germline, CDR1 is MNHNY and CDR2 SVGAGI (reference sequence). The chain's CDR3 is CASIRGGGVGSPLHF. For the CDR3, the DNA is TGTGCCAGCATTCGAGGGGGGGGCGTAGGGTCACCCCTCCACTTT.

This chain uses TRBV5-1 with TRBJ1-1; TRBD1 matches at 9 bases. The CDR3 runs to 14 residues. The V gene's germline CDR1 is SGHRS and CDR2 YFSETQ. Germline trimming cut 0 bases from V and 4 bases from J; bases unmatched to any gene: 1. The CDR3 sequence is CASSLDRGLTEAFF. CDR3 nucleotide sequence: TGCGCCAGCAGCTTGGACAGGGGGCTCACTGAAGCTTTCTTT.

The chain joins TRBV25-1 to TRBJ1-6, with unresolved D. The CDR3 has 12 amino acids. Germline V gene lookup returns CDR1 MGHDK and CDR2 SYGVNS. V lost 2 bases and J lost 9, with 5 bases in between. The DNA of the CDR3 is TGTGCCAGCAGTGAACGGAGTTCACCCCTCCACTTT. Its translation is CASSERSSPLHF.

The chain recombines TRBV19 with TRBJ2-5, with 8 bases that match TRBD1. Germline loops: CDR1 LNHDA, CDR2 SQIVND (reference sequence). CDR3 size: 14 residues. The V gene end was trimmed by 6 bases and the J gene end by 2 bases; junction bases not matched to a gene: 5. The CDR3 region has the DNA TGTGCCAGTAGCACAGGGGGAGGACAAGAGACCCAGTACTTC. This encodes CASSTGGGQETQYF.

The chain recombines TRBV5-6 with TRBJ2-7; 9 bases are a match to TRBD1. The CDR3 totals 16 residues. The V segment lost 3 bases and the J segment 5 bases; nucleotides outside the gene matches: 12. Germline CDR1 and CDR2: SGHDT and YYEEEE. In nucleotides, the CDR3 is TGTGCCAGCAGCTCCAGGACAGGGGCAGGCCTCGACGAGCAGTACTTC. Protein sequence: CASSSRTGAGLDEQYF.

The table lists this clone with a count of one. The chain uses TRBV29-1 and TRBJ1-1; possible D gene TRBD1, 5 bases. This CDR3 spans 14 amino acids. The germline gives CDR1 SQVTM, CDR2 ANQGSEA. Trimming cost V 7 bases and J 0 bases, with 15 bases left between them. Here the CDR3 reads CSGGGGLMNTEAFF. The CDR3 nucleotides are TGCAGCGGTGGGGGGGGTCTTATGAACACTGAAGCTTTCTTT.

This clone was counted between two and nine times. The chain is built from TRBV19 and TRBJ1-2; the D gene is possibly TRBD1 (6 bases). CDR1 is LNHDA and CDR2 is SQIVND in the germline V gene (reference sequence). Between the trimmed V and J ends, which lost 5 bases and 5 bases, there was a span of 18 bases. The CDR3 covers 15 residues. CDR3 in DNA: TGTGCCAGTAGTGCAACCGCCGACAGGATTTATGGCTACACCTTC. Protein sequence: CASSATADRIYGYTF.

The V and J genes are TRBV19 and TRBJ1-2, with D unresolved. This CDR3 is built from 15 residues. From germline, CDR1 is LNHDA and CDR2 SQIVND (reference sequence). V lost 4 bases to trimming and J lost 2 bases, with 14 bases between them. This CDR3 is CASSRRTSSNYGYTF. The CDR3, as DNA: TGTGCCAGTAGTAGGAGGACGTCTTCAAACTATGGCTACACCTTC.

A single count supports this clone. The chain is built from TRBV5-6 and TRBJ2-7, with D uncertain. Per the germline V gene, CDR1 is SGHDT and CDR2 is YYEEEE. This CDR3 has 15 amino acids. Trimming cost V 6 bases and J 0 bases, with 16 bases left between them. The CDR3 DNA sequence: TGTGCCAGCACGGGTCGGACGCGATTCTCCTACGAGCAGTACTTC. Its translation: CASTGRTRFSYEQYF.

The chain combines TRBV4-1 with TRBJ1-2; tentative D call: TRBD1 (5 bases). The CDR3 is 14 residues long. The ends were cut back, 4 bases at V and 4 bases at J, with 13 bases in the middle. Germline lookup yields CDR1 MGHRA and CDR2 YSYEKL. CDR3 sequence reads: CASSPLGESYGYTF. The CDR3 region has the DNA TGCGCCAGCAGCCCCCTAGGGGAAAGCTATGGCTACACCTTC.

CDR3 amino acids: CASRRQGAFNEKLFF. The CDR3 nucleotides are TGTGCCAGCAGGCGACAGGGGGCTTTCAATGAAAAACTGTTTTTT. The chain uses TRBV7-8 and TRBJ1-4; 10 bases align to TRBD1. The trim removed 6 bases at V and 5 bases at J, leaving 6 bases unmatched. The CDR3 is 15 amino acids. Looked up from germline, CDR1 is SGHVS and CDR2 is FQNEAQ.

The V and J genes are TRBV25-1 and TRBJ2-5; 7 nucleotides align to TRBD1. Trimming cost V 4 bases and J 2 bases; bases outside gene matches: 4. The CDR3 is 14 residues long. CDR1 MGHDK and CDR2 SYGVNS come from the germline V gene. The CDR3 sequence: CASSVTGRQETQYF. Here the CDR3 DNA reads TGTGCCAGCAGTGTGACAGGGCGGCAAGAGACCCAGTACTTC.

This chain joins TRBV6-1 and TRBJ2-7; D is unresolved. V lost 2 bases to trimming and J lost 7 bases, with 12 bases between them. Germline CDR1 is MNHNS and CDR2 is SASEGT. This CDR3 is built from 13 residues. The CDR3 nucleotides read TGTGCCAGCAGTGAAAGGGTATTGTGGGAGCAGTACTTC. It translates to CASSERVLWEQYF.

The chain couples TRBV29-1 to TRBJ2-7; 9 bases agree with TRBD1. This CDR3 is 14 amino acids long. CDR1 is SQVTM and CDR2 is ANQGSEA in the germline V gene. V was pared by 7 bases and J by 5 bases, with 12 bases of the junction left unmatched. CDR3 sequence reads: CSAKKGTGGHEQYF. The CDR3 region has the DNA TGCAGCGCCAAAAAGGGTACAGGGGGCCACGAGCAGTACTTC.

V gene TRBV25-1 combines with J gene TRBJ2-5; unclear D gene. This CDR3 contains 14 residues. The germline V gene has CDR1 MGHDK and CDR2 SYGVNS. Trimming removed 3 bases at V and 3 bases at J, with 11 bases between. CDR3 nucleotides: TGTGCCAGCAGTGACCCCGTCCCCGAAGAGACCCAGTACTTC. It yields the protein CASSDPVPEETQYF. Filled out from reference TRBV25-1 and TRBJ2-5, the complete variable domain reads EADIYQTPRYLVIGTGKKITLECSQTMGHDKMYWYQQDPGMELHLIHYSYGVNSTEKGDLSSESTVSRIRTEHFPLTLESARPSHTSQYLCASSDPVPEETQYFGPGTRLLVL.

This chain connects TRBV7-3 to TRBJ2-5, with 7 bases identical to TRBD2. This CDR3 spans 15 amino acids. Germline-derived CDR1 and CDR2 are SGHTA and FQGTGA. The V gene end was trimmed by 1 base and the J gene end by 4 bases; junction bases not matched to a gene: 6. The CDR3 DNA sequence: TGTGCCAGCAGCTTAATGGGGGGGGTCCCAGAGACCCAGTACTTC. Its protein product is CASSLMGGVPETQYF.

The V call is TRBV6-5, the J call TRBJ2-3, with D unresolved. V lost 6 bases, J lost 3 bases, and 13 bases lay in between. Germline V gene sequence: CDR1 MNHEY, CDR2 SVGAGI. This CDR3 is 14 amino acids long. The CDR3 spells CASRAPLGTDTQYF. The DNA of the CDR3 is TGTGCCAGCAGAGCACCCCTGGGTACAGATACGCAGTATTTT.